Shown below are 19 T cell receptor beta chains from a single sample sequenced in a study of blood T cell repertoires in COVID-19. TCRdb's copy holds only in-frame clones and misses some; the assay was immunoSEQ multiplex PCR. The repertoire holds roughly 380,000 clones, with 88% as singletons. The specimen was PBMCs or T cells enriched from blood (not recorded which). The origin of the receptors is a woman younger than 45 who had been exposed to COVID-19.

A word on this clone: The junction shows a germline mismatch at one end, possibly a read error. V gene TRBV3-1 (or the pseudogene TRBV3-2) combines with J gene TRBJ2-7; 8 nucleotides line up with TRBD2. The CDR3 covers 14 residues. The germline gives CDR1 LGHDT, CDR2 YNNKEL (reference sequence). The CDR3 loop is CASSQDLVSSGERF. The CDR3 bases are TGTGCCAGCAGCCAAGATTTAGTTAGTAGCGGGGAGAGATTC.

The CDR3 protein is CASSSRETQYF. The CDR3 nucleotides are TGTGCCAGCAGCTCCCGGGAGACCCAGTACTTC. The chain carries TRBV28 and TRBJ2-5; D ambiguous. V gave up 6 bases and J gave up 5 bases, with 7 bases separating them. The CDR3 is 11 residues long. Germline V gene sequence: CDR1 MDHEN, CDR2 SYDVKM.

This clone was seen a single time. The J gene is TRBJ2-7, the V gene TRBV28; D not certain. Deletions cut 4 bases from V and 4 bases from J, with 14 bases between. There are 14 residues in the CDR3. CDR1 MDHEN and CDR2 SYDVKM come from the germline V gene. The CDR3 loop is CASSSAGSNYEQYF. The CDR3 DNA reads TGTGCCAGCAGTTCCGCCGGGTCGAATTACGAGCAGTACTTC. The complete variable domain, with remaining parts taken from reference TRBV28 and TRBJ2-7, reads DVKVTQSSRYLVKRTGEKVFLECVQDMDHENMFWYRQDPGLGLRLIYFSYDVKMKEKGDIPEGYSVSREKKERFSLILESASTNQTSMYLCASSSAGSNYEQYFGPGTRLTVT.

The genes are TRBV28 and TRBJ1-5; possibly TRBD1 for D (6 bases). With 8 bases removed from V and 4 bases from J, the gap between germline ends came to 15 bases. The CDR3 spans 14 residues. Germline CDR1 is MDHEN and CDR2 is SYDVKM. The CDR3 nucleotides read TGTGCCAGCCTTAAGGGGGGGAAAAATCAGCCCCAGCATTTT. Translation gives CASLKGGKNQPQHF.

The chain uses TRBV19 and TRBJ2-1, with D possibly matching TRBD2 (7 bases). The germline gives CDR1 LNHDA, CDR2 SQIVND (reference sequence). V was trimmed by 7 bases and J by 0 bases, leaving 13 bases between them. CDR3 length: 15 residues. The CDR3 nucleotides read TGTGCCAGTAATGGGGGCGGGAGCTCCTACAATGAGCAGTTCTTC. Translation gives CASNGGGSSYNEQFF.

The V call is TRBV29-1, the J call TRBJ2-5, with 7 nucleotides matching TRBD1. In germline, CDR1 is SQVTM, CDR2 ANQGSEA. With V trimmed by 7 bases and J by 1 base, 3 bases remained unmatched. The CDR3 is 12 residues long. CDR3 DNA: TGCAGCGGGGGGACAGTCCAAGAGACCCAGTACTTC. Translated: CSGGTVQETQYF.

The gene calls are TRBV20-1 and TRBJ1-1; 10 bases map to TRBD1. CDR3 size: 17 residues. V gave up 4 bases and J gave up 0 bases; unmatched junction bases: 11. Germline V lookup: CDR1 DFQATT, CDR2 SNEGSKA (reference sequence). CDR3 nucleotide sequence: TGCAGTGCTAATGAGGCGGGACAGGGGATCATGAACACTGAAGCTTTCTTT. Encoded protein: CSANEAGQGIMNTEAFF.

The sample holds one count of this clone. V usage is TRBV2 and J usage is TRBJ1-4; weak D call: TRBD1 (5 bases). Trimming removed 3 bases from V and 2 bases from J, with 10 bases in between. The V gene's germline CDR1 is SNHLY and CDR2 FYNNEI. The CDR3 extends over 15 amino acids. The CDR3 sequence: CASSDRGATNEKLFF. The CDR3 DNA sequence: TGTGCCAGCAGTGATCGCGGGGCCACTAATGAAAAACTGTTTTTT.

This chain connects TRBV15 to TRBJ2-1, with 11 nucleotides matching TRBD2. Germline V gives CDR1 LNHNV, CDR2 YYDKDF (reference sequence). J lost 8 bases, V lost 3 bases, and 9 bases had no gene match. This CDR3 spans 16 amino acids. The CDR3, as DNA: TGTGCCACCAGCAGGATGACTAGCGGGGTTGTGGATGAGCAGTTCTTC. Protein sequence: CATSRMTSGVVDEQFF. Based on the CDR3 plus reference TRBV15 and TRBJ2-1, the full variable domain is DAMVIQNPRYQVTQFGKPVTLSCSQTLNHNVMYWYQQKSSQAPKLLFHYYDKDFNNEADTPDNFQSRRPNTSFCFLDIRSPGLGDTAMYLCATSRMTSGVVDEQFFGPGTRLTVL.

V and J are TRBV15 and TRBJ2-1, with D possibly TRBD2 on 6 matching bases. CDR1 is LNHNV, CDR2 YYDKDF, per germline (reference sequence). The V end lost 3 bases, the J end lost 4 bases, and 13 bases lay between the germline ends. CDR3 length equals 15 residues. The CDR3 spells CATSSGTVSYNEQFF. CDR3 DNA sequence: TGTGCCACCAGCAGTGGGACTGTTAGTTACAATGAGCAGTTCTTC.

V gene TRBV4-1 combines with J gene TRBJ2-7; possibly TRBD1 for D (5 bases). Germline V gene data show CDR1 as MGHRA and CDR2 as YSYEKL. The CDR3 consists of 15 residues. The V end lost 0 bases, the J end lost 1 base, and 10 bases lay between the germline ends. The CDR3 protein is CASSQDRAQSYEQYF. CDR3 in DNA: TGCGCCAGCAGCCAAGACAGGGCCCAGTCCTACGAGCAGTACTTC.

The J gene is TRBJ2-7, the V gene TRBV19, with 10 bases matching TRBD1. J gave up 2 bases and V 6 bases, and 4 bases lay outside the gene matches. This CDR3 region has 14 residues. Germline V gives CDR1 LNHDA, CDR2 SQIVND (reference sequence). CDR3 region: CASSPGTGAYEQYF. CDR3 bases: TGTGCCAGTAGCCCCGGGACAGGGGCCTACGAGCAGTACTTC.

The chain is built from TRBV28 and TRBJ2-3, with D maybe TRBD1 (6 bases). Germline assignment: CDR1 MDHEN and CDR2 SYDVKM. Trimming left V 6 bases short and J 2 bases short, with 15 bases between. This CDR3 is 15 amino acids long. The CDR3 loop is CASRGAGSDTDTQYF. The CDR3 DNA follows: TGTGCCAGCAGGGGGGCAGGGTCTGACACAGATACGCAGTATTTT.

The chain joins TRBV7-9 to TRBJ2-7; D is perhaps TRBD2 (6 bases). Germline lookup yields CDR1 SEHNR and CDR2 FQNEAQ (reference sequence). V lost 4 bases to trimming and J lost 5 bases, with 9 bases between them. The CDR3 is 12 amino acids. The CDR3 nucleotides read TGTGCCAGCAGCTCGGGGGTCGACGAGCAGTACTTC. It translates to CASSSGVDEQYF.

The chain recombines TRBV2 with TRBJ1-5; the D is unclear. Germline V gives CDR1 SNHLY, CDR2 FYNNEI. The V and J ends lost 7 bases and 4 bases respectively, with 5 bases between them. This CDR3 has 11 residues. CDR3 in amino acids: CASMRNQPQHF. CDR3 sequence (DNA): TGTGCCAGCATGAGAAATCAGCCCCAGCATTTT. Filled out from reference TRBV2 and TRBJ1-5, the complete variable domain reads EPEVTQTPSHQVTQMGQEVILRCVPISNHLYFYWYRQILGQKVEFLVSFYNNEISEKSEIFDDQFSVERPDGSNFTLKIRSTKLEDSAMYFCASMRNQPQHFGDGTRLSIL.

This rearrangement joins TRBV3-1 (or the pseudogene TRBV3-2) to TRBJ2-5, with TRBD2 as a possible D gene (5 bases). The length of the CDR3 is 13 residues. CDR1 is LGHDT and CDR2 is YNNKEL in the germline V gene (reference sequence). V was trimmed by 1 base and J by 5 bases, leaving 8 bases between them. The CDR3 DNA reads as TGTGCCAGCAGCCAAGTTCCGGGGGAGACCCAGTACTTC. Amino acids: CASSQVPGETQYF.

The J gene is TRBJ2-7, the V gene TRBV9, with TRBD2 identical over 9 bases. Germline V gene sequence: CDR1 SGDLS, CDR2 YYNGEE. The junction had 2 bases not matched to a gene; V was cut back by 4 bases and J by 6 bases. The length of the CDR3 is 12 residues. CDR3 loop: CASSLRGGEQYF. In DNA, the CDR3 is TGTGCCAGCAGCTTGCGGGGGGGCGAGCAGTACTTC.

This clone was seen only once. The chain uses TRBV12-3 or TRBV12-4 and TRBJ2-2, with D unresolved. Trimming took off 3 bases at V and 6 bases at J, with 8 bases between the two ends. The CDR3 contains 13 residues. Here the CDR3 DNA reads TGTGCCAGCAGTTTTAGAGCCTCCGGGGAGCTGTTTTTT. Translation: CASSFRASGELFF.

This sequence joins TRBV12-3 or TRBV12-4 and TRBJ1-2, with D maybe TRBD1 (6 bases). The CDR3 totals 13 residues. Trimming stripped 3 bases from V and 7 bases from J, with 12 bases between. The CDR3 DNA follows: TGTGCCAGCAGTTTCGGGGGGGCTAGTGGCTACACCTTC. Translating gives CASSFGGASGYTF.